This T cell receptor (beta chain) was recovered during a study of CD8+ T cells in alopecia areata. The treatment denotes: oral pan-JAK inhibitor, 5-10 mg twice daily. The V gene's germline CDR1 is SNHLY and CDR2 FYNNEI. CDR3 length: 15 amino acids. The J segment lost 5 bases and the V segment lost 1 base, leaving 7 bases of the junction unmatched. To note about this clone: Its antigen is not identified.

RNA extraction was followed by reverse transcription into cDNA, which acted as the sequencing template. The data were produced by immunoSEQ multiplex PCR, yet TCRdb's version contains in-frame clones alone and is incomplete. This table holds about 250,000 clones, about 62% found once. Study findings and constraints: With patients, TCR sharing proved less clear than in mice, a difference possibly related to HLA.

The rearrangement links TRBV2 to TRBJ2-5, with 7 bases lining up with TRBD1. This sequence originates from a human donor with alopecia areata. The sample consisted of CD4+ T cells sorted from blood, taken at week 52, from a patient treated with tofacitinib. The CDR3 protein is CASSEVPGGWETQYF. The CDR3 DNA reads as TGTGCCAGCAGTGAAGTCCCAGGGGGATGGGAGACCCAGTACTTC.